Here is one T cell receptor beta chain with its context. The entry originates in a study of CD8 T cells in Susac syndrome. CDR1 DFQATT and CDR2 SNEGSKA come from the germline V gene (reference sequence). V lost 0 bases, J lost 15 bases, and 12 bases lay in between. The CDR3 runs 11 residues. With random hexamers, reverse transcription was performed on about 0.45 to 1 ug of RNA. TCRdb analysed the immunoSEQ multiplex PCR reads with MiXCR anew, one entry per CDR3 protein. The table lists more than 100,000 distinct CDR3 sequences, about 95% of them singletons. V and J are TRBV20-1 and TRBJ2-4; D is perhaps TRBD1 (6 bases). The sequence derives from a human donor with Susac syndrome. The specimen sequenced was CD8+ T cells from PBMCs. CDR3 DNA sequence: TGCAGTGCTAGAGACACGGGACACTCGTACTTC. Translated, it gives CSARDTGHSYF.